The 28 T cell receptor beta chains below all came from one sample that was sequenced in a study of blood T cell repertoires in COVID-19. Using immunoSEQ multiplex PCR, the repertoire was profiled, and TCRdb retains in-frame clones only, with some absent. The table lists over 200,000 clones, 84% of them singletons. Material for sequencing was peripheral blood. These receptor sequences come from a woman aged 80 or over with active or convalescent COVID-19.

The chain has TRBV7-2 and TRBJ1-3; possible D gene TRBD1, 5 bases. Germline V gene sequence: CDR1 SGHTA, CDR2 FQGNSA. V was pared by 6 bases and J by 1 base, with 13 bases between. The CDR3 loop spans 15 amino acids. CDR3 nucleotide sequence: TGTGCCAGCAGGTCAGGGACTCGATCTGGAAACACCATATATTTT. Translating gives CASRSGTRSGNTIYF.

This chain links TRBV6-5 with TRBJ2-3; weak D call: TRBD2 (5 bases). This CDR3 comprises 14 residues. Germline loops: CDR1 MNHEY, CDR2 SVGAGI. Trimming stripped 6 bases from V and 10 bases from J, with 20 bases between. CDR3 coding DNA: TGTGCCAGCAGGCCTCAGCTAGCTGCCCTTGCGCAGTATTTT. Residues: CASRPQLAALAQYF.

This chain uses TRBV6-5 with TRBJ2-1, with 14 bases identical to TRBD2. CDR3 length equals 15 residues. CDR1 and CDR2 (germline): MNHEY, SVGAGI. Germline trimming cut 10 bases from V and 4 bases from J; bases unmatched to any gene: 6. CDR3 region: CATSRTSGGYNEQFF. For the CDR3, the DNA is TGTGCCACCTCGAGGACTAGCGGGGGGTACAATGAGCAGTTCTTC.

This chain connects TRBV5-8 to TRBJ2-3; D uncertain. Germline-derived CDR1 and CDR2 are SGHTS and YDEGEE. V lost 3 bases to trimming and J lost 1 base, with 3 bases between them. This CDR3 is built from 12 residues. The CDR3 sequence: CASSSRTDTQYF. DNA for the CDR3: TGTGCCAGCAGCTCTCGCACAGATACGCAGTATTTT.

The gene calls are TRBV11-3 and TRBJ2-1; 12 positions match TRBD1. V dropped 5 bases and J dropped 7; count of bases not matched to a gene: 6. Per the germline V gene, CDR1 is SGHNT and CDR2 is YENEEA. The CDR3 length is 15 residues. For the CDR3, the DNA is TGTGCCAGCAGCCTAGGGGGACAGGGGGCTAATGAGCAGTTCTTC. The encoded protein is CASSLGGQGANEQFF.

V and J are TRBV6-5 and TRBJ2-7; TRBD1 matches 10 bases. Germline CDR1 MNHEY, CDR2 SVGAGI. With 6 bases clipped from V and 2 bases from J, the junction kept 7 bases outside the gene matches. The CDR3 totals 15 residues. CDR3 loop: CASSAQGTGAYEQYF. CDR3 in DNA: TGTGCCAGCAGCGCCCAGGGGACAGGGGCCTACGAGCAGTACTTC.

V and J are TRBV3-1 (or the pseudogene TRBV3-2) and TRBJ1-2; no firm D call. V shed 2 bases and J shed 7 bases, with 5 bases lying between them. Germline CDR1 and CDR2: LGHDT and YNNKEL (reference sequence). The CDR3 runs to 11 residues. Here the CDR3 DNA reads TGTGCCAGCAGCCAATTCGGTGGCTACACCTTC. Amino acid sequence: CASSQFGGYTF.

J is TRBJ2-7 and V is TRBV5-6; the match to TRBD2 covers 8 bases. This CDR3 contains 15 residues. Germline CDR1 is SGHDT and CDR2 is YYEEEE. Trimming cost V 2 bases and J 0 bases; bases outside gene matches: 4. CDR3 protein: CASSFTGTSSYEQYF. The CDR3 nucleotides read TGTGCCAGCAGCTTTACCGGGACTAGCTCCTACGAGCAGTACTTC.

The J gene is TRBJ2-1, the V gene TRBV4-2, with D hard to call. The ends were cut back, 6 bases at V and 0 bases at J, with 15 bases in the middle. The CDR3 length is 16 residues. CDR1 and CDR2 from the germline V gene are LGHNA and YNFKEQ. The CDR3 bases are TGTGCCAGCAGTCAGAATACAGTGAGCTCCTACAATGAGCAGTTCTTC. As protein: CASSQNTVSSYNEQFF.

This chain uses TRBV4-1 with TRBJ2-5; 10 nucleotides match TRBD1. The CDR3 is made up of 15 amino acids. Germline CDR1 and CDR2: MGHRA and YSYEKL. With 4 bases clipped from V and 3 bases from J, the junction kept 5 bases outside the gene matches. CDR3 bases: TGCGCCAGCAGCCTCACGGGACAGGGGAAAGAGACCCAGTACTTC. It specifies CASSLTGQGKETQYF.

This rearrangement joins TRBV4-3 to TRBJ2-1; TRBD2 is a possible D gene (6 bases). Germline V lookup: CDR1 LGHNA, CDR2 YSLEER. V lost 7 bases and J 7 bases, leaving 11 bases between the germline ends. CDR3 length: 12 residues. CDR3 bases: TGCGCCAGCAAGGGACTCTCGAATGAGCAGTTCTTC. Translated, it gives CASKGLSNEQFF.

This chain connects TRBV18 to TRBJ2-7; D is perhaps TRBD2 (6 bases). CDR1 and CDR2 from the germline V gene are KGHSH and LQKENI. This CDR3 spans 15 amino acids. Trimming removed 3 bases from V and 4 bases from J, with 16 bases in between. The CDR3 DNA is TGTGCCAGCTCACCTGCTGCTAGCGCACAATACGAGCAGTACTTC. It codes for CASSPAASAQYEQYF. Complete variable domain (other parts from reference TRBV18 and TRBJ2-7): NAGVMQNPRHLVRRRGQEARLRCSPMKGHSHVYWYRQLPEEGLKFMVYLQKENIIDESGMPKERFSAEFPKEGPSILRIQQVVRGDSAAYFCASSPAASAQYEQYFGPGTRLTVT.

The chain is built from TRBV9 and TRBJ2-3, with 8 bases lining up with TRBD1. J gave up 3 bases and V 3 bases, and 3 bases lay outside the gene matches. This CDR3 contains 14 residues. Germline V gene lookup returns CDR1 SGDLS and CDR2 YYNGEE. The CDR3 region is CASSAQGATDTQYF. The CDR3 coding sequence is TGTGCCAGCAGCGCCCAGGGGGCAACAGATACGCAGTATTTT.

V is TRBV9 and J is TRBJ1-1; possibly TRBD1 for D (5 bases). This CDR3 is built from 15 residues. V lost 3 bases to trimming and J lost 2 bases, with 14 bases between them. Per the germline V gene, CDR1 is SGDLS and CDR2 is YYNGEE. The CDR3 coding sequence is TGTGCCAGCAGCGGGAGACAGACTCACAACACTGAAGCTTTCTTT. This codes for CASSGRQTHNTEAFF.

The CDR3 bases are TGTGCCAGCAGTTTTAGCAGTACCGACTATGGCTACACCTTC. This translates into CASSFSSTDYGYTF. The chain uses TRBV28 and TRBJ1-2; D remains unclear. The V end was cut by 3 bases, the J end by 3 bases, with 11 bases between. CDR3 length: 14 residues. Per the germline V gene, CDR1 is MDHEN and CDR2 is SYDVKM.

This clone occurred once. The chain couples TRBV18 to TRBJ2-1; 12 bases are a match to TRBD2. The length of the CDR3 is 16 residues. The trim removed 1 base at V and 7 bases at J, leaving 5 bases unmatched. CDR1 KGHSH and CDR2 LQKENI come from the germline V gene. In DNA, the CDR3 is TGTGCCAGCTCACCACTCTCTAGCGGGAGGGGGAATGAGCAGTTCTTC. It yields the protein CASSPLSSGRGNEQFF. The entire variable domain, with the rest obtained from reference TRBV18 and TRBJ2-1, is as follows: NAGVMQNPRHLVRRRGQEARLRCSPMKGHSHVYWYRQLPEEGLKFMVYLQKENIIDESGMPKERFSAEFPKEGPSILRIQQVVRGDSAAYFCASSPLSSGRGNEQFFGPGTRLTVL.

The V gene is TRBV28, the J gene TRBJ1-2; 8 bases are shared with TRBD1. CDR1 and CDR2 from the germline V gene are MDHEN and SYDVKM. The CDR3 has 15 residues. The V segment lost 5 bases and the J segment 6 bases; nucleotides outside the gene matches: 11. The CDR3 reads CASSPPDRAWNGYTF. The CDR3 DNA follows: TGTGCCAGCAGTCCCCCGGACAGGGCATGGAATGGCTACACCTTC.

This clone was seen more than once but under ten times. This chain uses TRBV6-5 with TRBJ2-1, with 9 bases that match TRBD2. The CDR3 runs to 14 residues. V was pared by 5 bases and J by 9 bases, with 8 bases of the junction left unmatched. Germline V gene data show CDR1 as MNHEY and CDR2 as SVGAGI. CDR3 in DNA: TGTGCCAGCAGTACCTTAGCGGGAGCGAGTGAGCAGTTCTTC. It is translated as CASSTLAGASEQFF.

The J gene is TRBJ2-3, the V gene TRBV5-4; TRBD2 matches 11 bases. V shed 5 bases and J 1 base; nucleotides not matched to a gene: 6. Germline CDR1 SGHNT, CDR2 YYREEE (reference sequence). The CDR3 runs 16 residues. The DNA of the CDR3 is TGTGCCAGCAGGAGTGGGACTAGCGGACGCACAGATACGCAGTATTTT. Protein product: CASRSGTSGRTDTQYF.

The chain links TRBV20-1 to TRBJ2-1; tentatively, D is TRBD1 (6 bases). Germline V lookup: CDR1 DFQATT, CDR2 SNEGSKA (reference sequence). V was trimmed by 3 bases and J by 8 bases, leaving 17 bases between them. The CDR3 spans 14 residues. CDR3 sequence: CSASGIRGSYEQFF. CDR3 coding DNA: TGCAGTGCTAGTGGGATCAGGGGATCGTATGAGCAGTTCTTC.

This chain connects TRBV19 to TRBJ1-1; a weak D match, TRBD1 (5 bases). The CDR3 is 13 residues long. Trimming left V 6 bases short and J 3 bases short, with 11 bases between. Per germline, CDR1 LNHDA and CDR2 SQIVND (reference sequence). This CDR3 is CASSWGEDTEAFF. Written as DNA, the CDR3 is TGTGCCAGTAGCTGGGGGGAGGACACTGAAGCTTTCTTT.

This chain joins TRBV19 and TRBJ1-6; the match to TRBD1 covers 7 bases. The CDR3 extends over 18 amino acids. V trimming: 0 bases; J trimming: 5 bases; junction bases outside the gene matches: 10. Germline V CDR1 and CDR2: LNHDA, SQIVND (reference sequence). CDR3 loop: CASSIDRWDSQNNSPLHF. The CDR3 nucleotides are TGTGCCAGTAGTATAGATCGGTGGGACAGCCAAAATAATTCACCCCTCCACTTT.

This sequence joins TRBV6-2 or TRBV6-3 and TRBJ2-7; D remains unclear. The CDR3 totals 14 residues. Germline CDR1 reads MNHEY; CDR2 reads SVGEGT. V was shortened by 0 bases and J by 5 bases, with 11 bases between the two germline ends. This CDR3 reads CASSYSPVTNEQYF. CDR3 DNA sequence: TGTGCCAGCAGTTACTCCCCAGTCACCAACGAGCAGTACTTC.

This rearrangement joins TRBV6-5 to TRBJ2-7; 11 nucleotides align to TRBD1. CDR1 and CDR2 (germline): MNHEY, SVGAGI. The CDR3 length is 14 residues. The junction had 3 bases not matched to a gene; V was cut back by 5 bases and J by 3 bases. The CDR3, as DNA: TGTGCCAGCAGTACCGGGACAGGGGGCTACGAGCAGTACTTC. This sequence encodes CASSTGTGGYEQYF.

The chain links TRBV5-5 to TRBJ1-2; D ambiguous. V gave up 4 bases and J gave up 3 bases, with 13 bases separating them. CDR3 length: 14 amino acids. The germline V gene has CDR1 SGHKS and CDR2 YYEKEE (reference sequence). For the CDR3, the DNA is TGTGCCAGCAGCCCGAGAGGGCCCTACTATGGCTACACCTTC. Translated, it gives CASSPRGPYYGYTF.

This chain uses TRBV7-6 with TRBJ2-7, with a tentative D call TRBD1 (5 bases). Trimming cost V 2 bases and J 3 bases, with 8 bases left between them. The CDR3 runs 13 residues. The germline V gene encodes CDR1 SGHVS and CDR2 FNYEAQ. The CDR3 region has the DNA TGTGCCAGCAGCTTAAAGACAGACTACGAGCAGTACTTC. Translating it yields CASSLKTDYEQYF. Using reference TRBV7-6 and TRBJ2-7 for the parts outside the CDR3, the full variable domain is GAGVSQSPRYKVTKRGQDVALRCDPISGHVSLYWYRQALGQGPEFLTYFNYEAQQDKSGLPNDRFSAERPEGSISTLTIQRTEQRDSAMYRCASSLKTDYEQYFGPGTRLTVT.

The chain couples TRBV28 to TRBJ1-1; TRBD1 aligns across 9 bases. After removal of 5 bases from V and 8 bases from J, the junction contained 6 bases not matched to a gene. The CDR3 is made up of 13 amino acids. The germline gives CDR1 MDHEN, CDR2 SYDVKM. The CDR3 DNA reads TGTGCCAGCAGTCGGGGGACAGGGCTCGAAGCTTTCTTT. It translates to CASSRGTGLEAFF.

This sequence joins TRBV9 and TRBJ2-3, with D possibly being TRBD2 (6 bases). Germline V CDR1 and CDR2: SGDLS, YYNGEE. The CDR3 totals 16 residues. V lost 1 base and J lost 0, with 12 bases in between. The CDR3 sequence: CASSVKGRGSTDTQYF. In DNA, the CDR3 is TGTGCCAGCAGCGTAAAGGGGCGGGGTAGCACAGATACGCAGTATTTT.